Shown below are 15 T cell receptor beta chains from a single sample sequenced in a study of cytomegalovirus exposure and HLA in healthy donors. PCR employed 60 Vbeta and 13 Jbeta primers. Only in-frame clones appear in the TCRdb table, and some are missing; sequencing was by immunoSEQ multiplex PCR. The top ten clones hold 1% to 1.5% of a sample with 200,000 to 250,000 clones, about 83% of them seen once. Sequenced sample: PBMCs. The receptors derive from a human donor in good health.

The CDR3 nucleotides are TGTGCCAGCAGCCCCGGACAGGTTTTAAGCTCCTACAATGAGCAGTTCTTC. Protein sequence: CASSPGQVLSSYNEQFF. The V gene is TRBV27, the J gene TRBJ2-1; 7 bases align to TRBD1. The CDR3 is 17 residues long. V lost 6 bases to trimming and J lost 0 bases; unmatched junction nucleotides: 11. Germline CDR1 reads MNHEY; CDR2 reads SMNVEV (reference sequence).

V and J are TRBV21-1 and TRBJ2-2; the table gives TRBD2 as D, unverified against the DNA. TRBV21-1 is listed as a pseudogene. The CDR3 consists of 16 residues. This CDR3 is CASSKCPSGTTGELFF. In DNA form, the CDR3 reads TGTGCCAGCAGCAAATGTCCTAGCGGGACAACCGGGGAGCTGTTTTTT.

The CDR3 region has the DNA TGTGCCACCCAGTCGCAGCAGAGGGAAAAACTGTTTTTT. Residues: CATQSQQREKLFF. This chain links TRBV6-6 with TRBJ1-4; no definite D call. The CDR3 runs 13 residues. Trimming left V 10 bases short and J 8 bases short, with 17 bases between. The germline V gene encodes CDR1 MNHNY and CDR2 SVGAGI (reference sequence).

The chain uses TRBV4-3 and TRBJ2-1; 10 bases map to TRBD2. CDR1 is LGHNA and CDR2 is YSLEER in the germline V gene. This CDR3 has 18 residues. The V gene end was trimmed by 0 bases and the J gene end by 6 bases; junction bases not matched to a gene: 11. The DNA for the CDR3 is TGCGCCAGCAGCCAAGAAATTGTAGCGGGAGGCCTCGGCAATGAGCAGTTCTTC. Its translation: CASSQEIVAGGLGNEQFF.

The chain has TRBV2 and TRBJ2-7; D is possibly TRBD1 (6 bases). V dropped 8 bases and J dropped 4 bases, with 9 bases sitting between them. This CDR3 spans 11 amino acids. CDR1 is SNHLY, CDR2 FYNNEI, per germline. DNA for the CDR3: TGTGCCAGCGAGGGGACATACGAGCAGTACTTC. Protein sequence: CASEGTYEQYF.

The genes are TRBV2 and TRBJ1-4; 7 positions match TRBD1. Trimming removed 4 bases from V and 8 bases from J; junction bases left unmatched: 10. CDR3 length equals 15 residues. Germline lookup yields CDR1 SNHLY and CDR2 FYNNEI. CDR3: CASSARTGINEKLFF. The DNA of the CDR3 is TGTGCCAGCAGTGCGAGGACAGGAATTAACGAAAAACTGTTTTTT.

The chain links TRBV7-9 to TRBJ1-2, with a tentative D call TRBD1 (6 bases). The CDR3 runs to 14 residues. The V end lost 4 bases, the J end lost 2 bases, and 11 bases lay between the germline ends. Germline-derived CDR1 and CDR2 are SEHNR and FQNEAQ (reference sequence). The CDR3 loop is CASSSTGKNYGYTF. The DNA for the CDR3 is TGTGCCAGCAGCTCAACAGGGAAGAACTATGGCTACACCTTC.

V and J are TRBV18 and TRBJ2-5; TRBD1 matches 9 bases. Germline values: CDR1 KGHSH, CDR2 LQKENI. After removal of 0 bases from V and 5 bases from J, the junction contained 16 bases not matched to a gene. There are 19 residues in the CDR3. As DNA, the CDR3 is TGTGCCAGCTCACCACCGAAACCGGGTGGGACAGGGTTCCGGGAGACCCAGTACTTC. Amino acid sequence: CASSPPKPGGTGFRETQYF.

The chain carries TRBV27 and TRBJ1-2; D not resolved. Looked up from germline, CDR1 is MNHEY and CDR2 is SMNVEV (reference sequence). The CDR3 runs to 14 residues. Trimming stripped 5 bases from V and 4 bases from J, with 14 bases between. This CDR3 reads CASSPRTDFYGYTF. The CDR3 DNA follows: TGTGCCAGCAGTCCCCGGACGGACTTCTATGGCTACACCTTC.

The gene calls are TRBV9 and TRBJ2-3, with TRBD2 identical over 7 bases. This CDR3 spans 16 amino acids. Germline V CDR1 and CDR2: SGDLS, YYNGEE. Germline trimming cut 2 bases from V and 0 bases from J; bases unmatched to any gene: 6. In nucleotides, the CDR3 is TGTGCCAGCAGCGTCGTCAGCGGGACTAGCACAGATACGCAGTATTTT. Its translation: CASSVVSGTSTDTQYF.

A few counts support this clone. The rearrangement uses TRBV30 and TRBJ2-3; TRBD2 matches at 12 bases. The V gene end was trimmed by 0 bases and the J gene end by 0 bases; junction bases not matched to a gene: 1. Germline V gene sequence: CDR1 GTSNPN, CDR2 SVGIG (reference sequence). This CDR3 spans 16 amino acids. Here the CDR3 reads CAWSVGTSGSTDTQYF. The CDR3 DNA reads TGTGCCTGGAGTGTCGGGACTAGCGGGAGCACAGATACGCAGTATTTT.

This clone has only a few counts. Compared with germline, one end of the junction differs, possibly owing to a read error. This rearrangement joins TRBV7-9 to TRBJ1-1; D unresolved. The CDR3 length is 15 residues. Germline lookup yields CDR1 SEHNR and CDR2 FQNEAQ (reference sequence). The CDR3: CSSSLDSGMNTEAFF. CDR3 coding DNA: TGTTCCAGCAGCTTAGATTCGGGGATGAACACTGAAGCTTTCTTT.

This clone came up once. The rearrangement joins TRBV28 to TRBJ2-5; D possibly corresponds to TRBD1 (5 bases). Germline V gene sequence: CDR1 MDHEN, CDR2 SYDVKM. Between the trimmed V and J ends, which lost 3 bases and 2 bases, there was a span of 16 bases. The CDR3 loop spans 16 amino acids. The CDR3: CASSFLVGPQQETQYF. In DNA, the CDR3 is TGTGCCAGCAGTTTTTTAGTGGGGCCTCAGCAAGAGACCCAGTACTTC.

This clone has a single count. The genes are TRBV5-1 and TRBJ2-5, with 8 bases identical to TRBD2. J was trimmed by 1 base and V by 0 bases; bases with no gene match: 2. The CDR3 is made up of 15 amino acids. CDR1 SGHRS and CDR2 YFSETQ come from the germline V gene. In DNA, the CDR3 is TGCGCCAGCAGCTTGGGCGGGGGGATCCAAGAGACCCAGTACTTC. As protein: CASSLGGGIQETQYF.

The CDR3 nucleotides read TGTGCCAGCAGCTTGTGGAACAGAGAGAACTATGGCTACACCTTC. This codes for CASSLWNRENYGYTF. The chain is built from TRBV5-6 and TRBJ1-2, with no clear D. The germline V gene encodes CDR1 SGHDT and CDR2 YYEEEE. V lost 1 base and J 2 bases, leaving 12 bases between the germline ends. There are 15 residues in the CDR3.